The source of this TCR beta chain is a study of siplizumab effects on memory and regulatory T cells. Germline CDR1 is SGHVS and CDR2 is FNYEAQ. V was clipped by 2 bases and J by 0 bases, with 19 bases between them. CDR3 size: 18 residues. Per-sample assaying covered 85,000 to 100,000 TCR templates. The protocol was immunoSEQ multiplex PCR, while the TCRdb copy is restricted to in-frame clones and leaves out a portion. Altogether tens of thousands of clones are present, approximately 87% being singletons, with the ten largest covering 3.5% to 4%. The specimen sequenced was memory CD4+ T cells sorted from blood. This sequence was found in a human donor in good health. The genes are TRBV7-6 and TRBJ2-5; D may be TRBD1 or TRBD2 (6 bases each). This CDR3 is CASSLMHGGAGDQETQYF. In DNA form, the CDR3 reads TGTGCCAGCAGCTTAATGCACGGAGGGGCAGGGGACCAAGAGACCCAGTACTTC.